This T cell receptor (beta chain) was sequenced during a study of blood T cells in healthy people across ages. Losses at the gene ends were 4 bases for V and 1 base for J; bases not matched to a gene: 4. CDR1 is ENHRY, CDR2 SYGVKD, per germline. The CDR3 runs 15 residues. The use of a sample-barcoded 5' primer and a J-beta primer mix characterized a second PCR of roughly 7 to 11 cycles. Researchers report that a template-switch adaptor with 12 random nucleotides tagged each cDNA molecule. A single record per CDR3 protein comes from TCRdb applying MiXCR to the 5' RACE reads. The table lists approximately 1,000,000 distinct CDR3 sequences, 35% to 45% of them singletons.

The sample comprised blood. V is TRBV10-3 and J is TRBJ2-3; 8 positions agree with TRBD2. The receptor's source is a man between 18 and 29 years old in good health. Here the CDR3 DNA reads TGTGCCATCAGTGGTAGCGGGGAAGGCACAGATACGCAGTATTTT. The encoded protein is CAISGSGEGTDTQYF.